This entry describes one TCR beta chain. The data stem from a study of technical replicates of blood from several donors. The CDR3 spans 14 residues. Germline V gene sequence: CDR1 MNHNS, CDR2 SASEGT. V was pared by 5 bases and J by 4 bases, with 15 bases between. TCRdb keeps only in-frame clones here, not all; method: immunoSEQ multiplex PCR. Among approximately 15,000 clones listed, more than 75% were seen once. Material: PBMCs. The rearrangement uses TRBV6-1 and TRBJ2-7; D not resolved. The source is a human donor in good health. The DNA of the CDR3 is TGTGCCAGCAGTAATCTGGAAGTCAGGTACGAGCAGTACTTC. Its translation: CASSNLEVRYEQYF.